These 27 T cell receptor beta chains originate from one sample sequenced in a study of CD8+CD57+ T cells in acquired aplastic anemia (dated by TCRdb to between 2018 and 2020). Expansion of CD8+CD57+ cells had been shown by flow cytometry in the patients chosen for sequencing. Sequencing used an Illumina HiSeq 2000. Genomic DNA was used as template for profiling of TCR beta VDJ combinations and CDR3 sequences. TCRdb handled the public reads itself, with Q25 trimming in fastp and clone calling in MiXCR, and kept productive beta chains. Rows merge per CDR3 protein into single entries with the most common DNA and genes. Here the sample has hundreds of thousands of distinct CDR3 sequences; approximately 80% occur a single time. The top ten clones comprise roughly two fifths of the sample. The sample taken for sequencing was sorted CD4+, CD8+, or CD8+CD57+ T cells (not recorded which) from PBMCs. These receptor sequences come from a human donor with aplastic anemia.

CDR3 in DNA: TGTGCCAGCAGAGGTGGGTGGTCGGGGCTTTACAATGAGCAGTTCTTC. Amino acids: CASRGGWSGLYNEQFF. This chain uses TRBV25-1 with TRBJ2-1, with D perhaps TRBD1 or TRBD2 (5 bases each). With 6 bases removed from V and 4 bases from J, the gap between germline ends came to 19 bases. The CDR3 has 16 amino acids. Per the germline V gene, CDR1 is MGHDK and CDR2 is SYGVNS.

The CDR3 bases are TGTGCCAGTTTTCAAACTAGCGGGGCGTACAATGAGCAGTTCTTC. Translation gives CASFQTSGAYNEQFF. V gene TRBV19 combines with J gene TRBJ2-1; 10 bases align to TRBD2. The germline V gene has CDR1 LNHDA and CDR2 SQIVND (reference sequence). This CDR3 is built from 15 residues. J lost 4 bases, V lost 8 bases, and 8 bases had no gene match. The full variable domain, in which reference TRBV19 and TRBJ2-1 provide the parts outside the CDR3, is DGGITQSPKYLFRKEGQNVTLSCEQNLNHDAMYWYRQDPGQGLRLIYYSQIVNDFQKGDIAEGYSVSREKKESFPLTVTSAQKNPTAFYLCASFQTSGAYNEQFFGPGTRLTVL.

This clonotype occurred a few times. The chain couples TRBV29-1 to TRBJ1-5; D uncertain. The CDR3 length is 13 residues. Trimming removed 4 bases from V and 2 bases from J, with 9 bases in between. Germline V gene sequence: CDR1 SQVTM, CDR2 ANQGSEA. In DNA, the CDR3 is TGCAGCGTTGTCACAGACGGCAATCAGCCCCAGCATTTT. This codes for CSVVTDGNQPQHF.

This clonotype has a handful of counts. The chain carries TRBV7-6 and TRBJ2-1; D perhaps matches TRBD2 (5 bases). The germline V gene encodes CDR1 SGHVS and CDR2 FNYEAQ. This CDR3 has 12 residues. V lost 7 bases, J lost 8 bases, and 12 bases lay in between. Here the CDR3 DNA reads TGTGCCAGCACCCTAGGGAGCGATGAGCAGTTCTTC. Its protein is CASTLGSDEQFF.

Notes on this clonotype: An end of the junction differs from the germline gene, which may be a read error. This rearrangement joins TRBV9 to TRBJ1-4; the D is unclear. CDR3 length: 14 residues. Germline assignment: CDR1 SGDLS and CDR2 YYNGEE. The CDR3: CASSVGTARNQLLF. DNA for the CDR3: TGTGCCAGCAGCGTAGGGACCGCCCGAAATCAACTCCTTTTT.

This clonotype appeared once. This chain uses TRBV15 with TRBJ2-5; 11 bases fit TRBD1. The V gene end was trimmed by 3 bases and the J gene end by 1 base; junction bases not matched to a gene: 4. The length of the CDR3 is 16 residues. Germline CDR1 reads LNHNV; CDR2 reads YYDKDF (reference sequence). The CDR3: CATSSGGQGAQETQYF. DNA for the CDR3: TGTGCCACCAGCAGCGGCGGACAGGGGGCCCAAGAGACCCAGTACTTC.

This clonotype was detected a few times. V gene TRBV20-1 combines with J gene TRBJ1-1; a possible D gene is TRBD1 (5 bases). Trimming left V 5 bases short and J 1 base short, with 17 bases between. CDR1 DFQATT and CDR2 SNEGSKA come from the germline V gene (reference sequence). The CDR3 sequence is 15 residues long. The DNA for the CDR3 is TGCAGTGCTTTTGTCCCGGGACGCAAGAACACTGAAGCTTTCTTT. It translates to CSAFVPGRKNTEAFF.

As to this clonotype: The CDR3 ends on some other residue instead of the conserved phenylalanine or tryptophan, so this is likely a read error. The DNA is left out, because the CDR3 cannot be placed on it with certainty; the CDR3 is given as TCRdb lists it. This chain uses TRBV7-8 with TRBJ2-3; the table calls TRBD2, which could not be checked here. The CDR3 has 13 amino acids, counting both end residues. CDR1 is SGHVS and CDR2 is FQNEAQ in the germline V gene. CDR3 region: CASSLAGGAATYY.

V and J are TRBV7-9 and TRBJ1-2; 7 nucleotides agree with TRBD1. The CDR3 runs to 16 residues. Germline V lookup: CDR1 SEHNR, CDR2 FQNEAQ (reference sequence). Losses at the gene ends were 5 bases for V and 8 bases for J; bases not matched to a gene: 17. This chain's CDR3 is CASSGGQDRDTQGYTF. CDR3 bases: TGTGCCAGCAGCGGAGGACAGGACAGAGATACGCAGGGCTACACCTTC.

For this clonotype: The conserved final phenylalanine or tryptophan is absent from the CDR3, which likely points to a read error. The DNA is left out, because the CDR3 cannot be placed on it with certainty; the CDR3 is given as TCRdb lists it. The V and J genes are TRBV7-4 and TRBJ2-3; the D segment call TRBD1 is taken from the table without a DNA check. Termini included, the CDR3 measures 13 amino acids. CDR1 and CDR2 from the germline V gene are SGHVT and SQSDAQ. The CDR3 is CASSDGGGLAQSL.

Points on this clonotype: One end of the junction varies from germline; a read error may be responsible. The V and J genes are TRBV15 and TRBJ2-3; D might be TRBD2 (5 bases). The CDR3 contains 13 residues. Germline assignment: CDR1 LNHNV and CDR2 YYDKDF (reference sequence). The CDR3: CASSRGSKETQYF. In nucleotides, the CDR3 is TGTGCCAGCAGCAGAGGGAGCAAAGAAACGCAGTATTTT.

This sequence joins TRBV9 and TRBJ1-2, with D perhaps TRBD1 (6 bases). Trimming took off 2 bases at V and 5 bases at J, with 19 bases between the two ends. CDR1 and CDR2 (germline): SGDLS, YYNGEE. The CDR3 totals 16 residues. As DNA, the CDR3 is TGTGCCAGCAGCGTGGTGGTGGACAGACTCGTATATGGCTACACCTTC. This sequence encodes CASSVVVDRLVYGYTF.

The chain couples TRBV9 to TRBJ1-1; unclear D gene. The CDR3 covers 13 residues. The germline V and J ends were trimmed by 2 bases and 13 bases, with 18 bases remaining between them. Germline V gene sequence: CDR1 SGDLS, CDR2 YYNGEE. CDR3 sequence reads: CASSVWEKPADFF. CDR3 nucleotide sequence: TGTGCCAGCAGCGTTTGGGAGAAACCCGCAGATTTCTTT.

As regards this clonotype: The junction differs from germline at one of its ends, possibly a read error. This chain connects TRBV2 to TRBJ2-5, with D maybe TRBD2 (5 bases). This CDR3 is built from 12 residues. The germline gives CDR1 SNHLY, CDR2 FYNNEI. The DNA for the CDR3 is TGTGCCAGCAGTGAAGCCGGAGGACCCCCTTTCTTC. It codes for CASSEAGGPPFF.

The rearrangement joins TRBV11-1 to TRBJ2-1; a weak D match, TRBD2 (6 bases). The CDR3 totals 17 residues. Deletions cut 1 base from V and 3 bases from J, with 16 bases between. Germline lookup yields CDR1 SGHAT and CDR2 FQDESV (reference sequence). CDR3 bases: TGTGCCAGCAGCTTAGTACCCGGGGACTCCCGCTACAATGAGCAGTTCTTC. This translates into CASSLVPGDSRYNEQFF.

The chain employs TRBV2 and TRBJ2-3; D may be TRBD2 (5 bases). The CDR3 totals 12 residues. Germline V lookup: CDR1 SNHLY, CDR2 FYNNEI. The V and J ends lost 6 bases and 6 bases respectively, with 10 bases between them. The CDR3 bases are TGTGCCAGCAGGGAGGTTAGGGATACGCAGTATTTT. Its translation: CASREVRDTQYF.

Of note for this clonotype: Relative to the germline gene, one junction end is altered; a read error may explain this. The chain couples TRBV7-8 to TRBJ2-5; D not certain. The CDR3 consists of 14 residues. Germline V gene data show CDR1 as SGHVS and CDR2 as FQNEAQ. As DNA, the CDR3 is TGTGCCAACAGCTTACAGCCATACGAAAAGACCCAGTACTTC. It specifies CANSLQPYEKTQYF.

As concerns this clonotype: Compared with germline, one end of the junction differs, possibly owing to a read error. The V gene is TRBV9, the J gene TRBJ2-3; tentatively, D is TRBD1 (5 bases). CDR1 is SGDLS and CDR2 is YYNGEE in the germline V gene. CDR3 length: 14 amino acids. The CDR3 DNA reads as TGTGCCAGCAGCTCCGACAGCGCCTCCTATAATTCACATTTT. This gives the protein CASSSDSASYNSHF. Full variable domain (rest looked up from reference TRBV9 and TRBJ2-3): DSGVTQTPKHLITATGQRVTLRCSPRSGDLSVYWYQQSLDQGLQFLIQYYNGEERAKGNILERFSAQQFPDLHSELNLSSLELGDSALYFCASSSDSASYNSHFGPGTRLTVL.

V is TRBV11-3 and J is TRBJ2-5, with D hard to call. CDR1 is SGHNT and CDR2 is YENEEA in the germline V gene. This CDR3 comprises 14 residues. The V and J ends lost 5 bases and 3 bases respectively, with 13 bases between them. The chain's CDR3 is CASSMGSSEETQYF. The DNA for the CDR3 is TGTGCCAGCAGCATGGGCTCCAGCGAAGAGACCCAGTACTTC.

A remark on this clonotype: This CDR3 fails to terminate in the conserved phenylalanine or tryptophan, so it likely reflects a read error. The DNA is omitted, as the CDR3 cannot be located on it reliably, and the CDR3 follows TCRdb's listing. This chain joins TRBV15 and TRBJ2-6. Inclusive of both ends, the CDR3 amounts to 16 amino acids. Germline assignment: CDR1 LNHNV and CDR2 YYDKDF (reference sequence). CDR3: CATSIAGSQGAHVLTS.

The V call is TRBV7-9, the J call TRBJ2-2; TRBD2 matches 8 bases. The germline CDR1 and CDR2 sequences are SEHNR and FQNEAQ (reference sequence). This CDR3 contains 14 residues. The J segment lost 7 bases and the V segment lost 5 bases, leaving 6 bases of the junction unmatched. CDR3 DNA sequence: TGTGCCAGCAGCGAGGGGACTAGGGGCGGGGAGCTGTTTTTT. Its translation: CASSEGTRGGELFF.

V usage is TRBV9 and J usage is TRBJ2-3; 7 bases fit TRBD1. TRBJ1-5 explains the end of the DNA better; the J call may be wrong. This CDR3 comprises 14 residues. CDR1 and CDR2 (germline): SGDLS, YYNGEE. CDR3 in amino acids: CASSPGGANEPQHF. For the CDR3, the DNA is TGTGCCAGCAGCCCAGGGGGGGCTAATGAGCCCCAGCATTTT.

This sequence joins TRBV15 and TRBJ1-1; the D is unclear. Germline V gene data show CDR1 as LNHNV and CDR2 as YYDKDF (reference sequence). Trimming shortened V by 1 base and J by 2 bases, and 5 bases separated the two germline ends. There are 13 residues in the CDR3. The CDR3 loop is CATSRGPNTEAFF. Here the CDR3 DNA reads TGTGCCACCAGCAGAGGACCTAACACTGAAGCTTTCTTT.

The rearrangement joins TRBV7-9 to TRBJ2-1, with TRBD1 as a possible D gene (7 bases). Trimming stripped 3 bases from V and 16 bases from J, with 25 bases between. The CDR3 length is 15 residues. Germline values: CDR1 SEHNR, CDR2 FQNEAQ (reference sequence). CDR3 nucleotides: TGTGCCAGCAGCTTTCAGGGGGGCACCGGGGAGCTGTTTTTCTTC. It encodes CASSFQGGTGELFFF.

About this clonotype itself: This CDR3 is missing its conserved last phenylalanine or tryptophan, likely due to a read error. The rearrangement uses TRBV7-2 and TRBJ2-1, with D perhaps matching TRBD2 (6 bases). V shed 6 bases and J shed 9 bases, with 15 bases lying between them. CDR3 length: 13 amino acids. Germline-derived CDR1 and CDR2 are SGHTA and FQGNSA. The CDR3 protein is CASSDGGICEQFL. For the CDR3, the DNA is TGTGCCAGCAGTGATGGGGGGATCTGTGAGCAGTTCCTC.

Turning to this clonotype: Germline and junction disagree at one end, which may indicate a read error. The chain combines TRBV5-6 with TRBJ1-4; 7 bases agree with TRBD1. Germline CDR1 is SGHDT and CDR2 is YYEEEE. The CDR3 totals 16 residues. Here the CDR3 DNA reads TGTGACAGCAGCTTAGTGGGGAGGGGGCGCAGGGAAAAACTGTTTTTT. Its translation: CDSSLVGRGRREKLFF.

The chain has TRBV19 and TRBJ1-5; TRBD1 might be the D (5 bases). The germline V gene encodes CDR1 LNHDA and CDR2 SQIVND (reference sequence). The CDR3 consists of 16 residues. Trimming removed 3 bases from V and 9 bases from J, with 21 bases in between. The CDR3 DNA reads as TGTGCCAGTAGTATGATACGGGCAGGGCCCGACCTGCCCCAGCATTTT. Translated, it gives CASSMIRAGPDLPQHF. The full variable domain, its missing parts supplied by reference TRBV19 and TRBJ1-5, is DGGITQSPKYLFRKEGQNVTLSCEQNLNHDAMYWYRQDPGQGLRLIYYSQIVNDFQKGDIAEGYSVSREKKESFPLTVTSAQKNPTAFYLCASSMIRAGPDLPQHFGDGTRLSIL.